One and the same sample provided the 24 T cell receptor beta chains below, sequenced in a study of T-cell memory formation after mild COVID-19. TCRdb re-called the 5' RACE reads with MiXCR, one entry per CDR3 protein. Here the sample spans around 82,000 distinct CDR3 sequences, about 13% being singletons. The sample was PBMCs or a T cell subset sorted from them (not recorded which). The receptor set was obtained from a man between 18 and 29 years old who had mild COVID-19 (a few samples of this study predate the infection). Cell type and time point are not known.

The chain recombines TRBV12-3 or TRBV12-4 with TRBJ1-1; D uncertain. The CDR3 contains 14 residues. V dropped 5 bases and J dropped 0 bases, with 10 bases sitting between them. The CDR3 nucleotides read TGTGCCAGCAGTAAGACACCGATGAACACTGAAGCTTTCTTT. Its protein product is CASSKTPMNTEAFF.

This clonotype has a handful of counts. The V call is TRBV12-3 or TRBV12-4, the J call TRBJ2-3, with TRBD2 matching over 14 bases. The CDR3 runs 15 residues. Trimming at V came to 3 bases and at J to 4 bases, leaving 0 bases not matched to a gene. CDR3 residues: CASSLTSGGADTQYF. Here the CDR3 DNA reads TGTGCCAGCAGTTTGACTAGCGGGGGGGCAGATACGCAGTATTTT.

This clonotype was seen more than once but under ten times. The chain carries TRBV27 and TRBJ2-3, with 9 bases fitting TRBD1. There are 15 residues in the CDR3. The germline V gene has CDR1 MNHEY and CDR2 SMNVEV (reference sequence). Unmatched junction bases numbered 10, after V lost 8 bases and J lost 4 bases. The CDR3 DNA sequence: TGTGCCAGCCTCCCTACAGGGGGCCGGGCAGATACGCAGTATTTT. Amino acids: CASLPTGGRADTQYF.

This clonotype was seen at least ten times. V gene TRBV7-9 combines with J gene TRBJ1-1; D is unresolved. With 1 base removed from V and 4 bases from J, the gap between germline ends came to 1 base. This CDR3 region has 11 residues. The germline gives CDR1 SEHNR, CDR2 FQNEAQ (reference sequence). The CDR3 DNA reads as TGTGCCAGCAGCTTAGTCACTGAAGCTTTCTTT. Its protein is CASSLVTEAFF.

This clonotype appeared a few times. V and J are TRBV5-1 and TRBJ1-1, with 10 bases identical to TRBD1. The CDR3 covers 15 residues. The J segment lost 4 bases and the V segment lost 4 bases, leaving 7 bases of the junction unmatched. The germline V gene has CDR1 SGHRS and CDR2 YFSETQ. CDR3 bases: TGCGCCAGCAGCGCGACGACAGGGGGCGGCACTGAAGCTTTCTTT. Translating gives CASSATTGGGTEAFF. The full variable domain, completed using reference TRBV5-1 and TRBJ1-1, is KAGVTQTPRYLIKTRGQQVTLSCSPISGHRSVSWYQQTPGQGLQFLFEYFSETQRNKGNFPGRFSGRQFSNSRSEMNVSTLELGDSALYLCASSATTGGGTEAFFGQGTRLTVV.

This clonotype occurred a few times. CDR3 DNA sequence: TGCGCCAGCAGCCAAGTCGGTGTCAGCGGGAACGGCTACACCTTC. Residues: CASSQVGVSGNGYTF. This chain links TRBV4-1 with TRBJ1-2, with D unresolved. Germline lookup yields CDR1 MGHRA and CDR2 YSYEKL. This CDR3 has 15 residues. V shed 1 base and J shed 8 bases, with 17 bases lying between them.

The chain is built from TRBV7-9 and TRBJ1-6; a weak D match, TRBD1 (5 bases). This CDR3 region has 14 residues. V was clipped by 1 base and J by 5 bases, with 6 bases between them. Germline-derived CDR1 and CDR2 are SEHNR and FQNEAQ (reference sequence). CDR3 region: CASSLEGDNSPLHF. CDR3 nucleotide sequence: TGTGCCAGCAGCTTAGAAGGGGATAATTCACCCCTCCACTTT. The whole variable domain, filled in from reference TRBV7-9 and TRBJ1-6, reads DTGVSQNPRHKITKRGQNVTFRCDPISEHNRLYWYRQTLGQGPEFLTYFQNEAQLEKSRLLSDRFSAERPKGSFSTLEIQRTEQGDSAMYLCASSLEGDNSPLHFGNGTRLTVT.

This clonotype was seen repeatedly, ten times or more. The rearrangement uses TRBV27 and TRBJ2-1; D is unresolved. The length of the CDR3 is 12 residues. V dropped 0 bases and J dropped 15 bases, with 12 bases sitting between them. The germline CDR1 and CDR2 sequences are MNHEY and SMNVEV (reference sequence). CDR3 loop: CASSLSSGPGFF. CDR3 nucleotide sequence: TGTGCCAGCAGTTTATCGTCAGGCCCAGGGTTCTTC.

This chain joins TRBV6-2 or TRBV6-3 and TRBJ2-7; D gene ambiguous. Trimming took off 1 base at V and 0 bases at J, with 7 bases between the two ends. From germline, CDR1 is MNHEY and CDR2 SVGEGT. CDR3 length equals 14 residues. The CDR3: CASSYLPTSYEQYF. The CDR3 DNA is TGTGCCAGCAGTTACTTGCCTACCTCCTACGAGCAGTACTTC.

This clonotype occurred a few times. The gene calls are TRBV5-1 and TRBJ1-6, with TRBD1 as a possible D gene (5 bases). Germline V gene sequence: CDR1 SGHRS, CDR2 YFSETQ. V dropped 2 bases and J dropped 9 bases, with 21 bases sitting between them. The CDR3 contains 17 residues. CDR3 amino acids: CASSFRGLPTWGSPLHF. The CDR3, as DNA: TGCGCCAGCAGCTTTCGGGGACTGCCCACCTGGGGTTCACCCCTCCACTTT.

This chain joins TRBV6-5 and TRBJ1-2; D gene uncertain. Germline V lookup: CDR1 MNHEY, CDR2 SVGAGI. The CDR3 runs to 13 residues. Trimming took 2 bases from V and 7 from J, leaving 11 bases between them. In DNA, the CDR3 is TGTGCCAGCAGTTACACCAGGTTGGGTGGCTACACCTTC. Protein product: CASSYTRLGGYTF.

This chain joins TRBV7-2 and TRBJ2-3; D remains unclear. The germline gives CDR1 SGHTA, CDR2 FQGNSA. CDR3 length: 12 amino acids. V lost 5 bases and J 2 bases, leaving 5 bases between the germline ends. The CDR3 loop is CASSRPTDTQYF. CDR3 DNA sequence: TGTGCCAGCAGCCGTCCCACAGATACGCAGTATTTT.

This clonotype was counted between two and nine times. The chain uses TRBV7-6 and TRBJ2-7; D remains unclear. The germline V and J ends were trimmed by 4 bases and 2 bases, with 9 bases remaining between them. The germline V gene has CDR1 SGHVS and CDR2 FNYEAQ. The CDR3 runs 13 residues. Written as DNA, the CDR3 is TGTGCCAGCAGCTCTGCGGAAGCCTACGAGCAGTACTTC. This sequence encodes CASSSAEAYEQYF.

The J gene is TRBJ2-6, the V gene TRBV29-1; TRBD1 is a possible D gene (6 bases). The CDR3 is 16 amino acids. Trimming pared 4 bases from V and 1 base from J, leaving 14 bases between. The germline CDR1 and CDR2 sequences are SQVTM and ANQGSEA. In DNA form, the CDR3 reads TGCAGCGTTGGGGCCCCCCAGGGGTCTGGGGCCAACGTCCTGACTTTC. Translating it yields CSVGAPQGSGANVLTF. Full variable domain (missing parts from reference TRBV29-1 and TRBJ2-6): SAVISQKPSRDICQRGTSLTIQCQVDSQVTMMFWYRQQPGQSLTLIATANQGSEATYESGFVIDKFPISRPNLTFSTLTVSNMSPEDSSIYLCSVGAPQGSGANVLTFGAGSRLTVL.

Only a few counts were recorded for this clonotype. The rearrangement links TRBV19 to TRBJ2-7, with D possibly being TRBD1 (6 bases). The CDR3 runs to 9 residues. Germline V gene data show CDR1 as LNHDA and CDR2 as SQIVND (reference sequence). Trimming took 9 bases from V and 10 from J, leaving 10 bases between them. The CDR3 loop reads CARGDKQYV. For the CDR3, the DNA is TGTGCCAGGGGGGACAAACAGTACGTC.

This clonotype was seen repeatedly, ten times or more. The chain recombines TRBV4-1 with TRBJ2-7; D possibly corresponds to TRBD1 (6 bases). This CDR3 spans 13 amino acids. The germline CDR1 and CDR2 sequences are MGHRA and YSYEKL. V was cut by 2 bases and J by 4 bases, with 9 bases left in between. In nucleotides, the CDR3 is TGCGCCAGCAGCCAAACAGGGTTGTACGAGCAGTACTTC. It is translated as CASSQTGLYEQYF.

In its sample, this clonotype was seen a few times. The chain is built from TRBV29-1 and TRBJ2-3, with TRBD1 matching over 8 bases. CDR1 SQVTM and CDR2 ANQGSEA come from the germline V gene. This CDR3 is 13 amino acids long. Trimming at V came to 7 bases and at J to 5 bases, leaving 8 bases not matched to a gene. CDR3 region: CSARQGLGDTQYF. Here the CDR3 DNA reads TGCAGCGCCCGACAGGGGTTGGGAGATACGCAGTATTTT.

The genes are TRBV11-2 and TRBJ1-4, with 8 bases that match TRBD1. CDR1 is SGHAT and CDR2 is FQNNGV in the germline V gene. Trimming removed 1 base from V and 8 bases from J; junction bases left unmatched: 6. The CDR3 runs 15 residues. The CDR3 DNA sequence: TGTGCCAGCAGCTTAGGGGGGACAGGAACGGAAAAACTGTTTTTT. Translation: CASSLGGTGTEKLFF. The full variable domain, completed using reference TRBV11-2 and TRBJ1-4, is EAGVAQSPRYKIIEKRQSVAFWCNPISGHATLYWYQQILGQGPKLLIQFQNNGVVDDSQLPKDRFSAERLKGVDSTLKIQPAKLEDSAVYLCASSLGGTGTEKLFFGSGTQLSVL.

The rearrangement links TRBV4-1 to TRBJ2-7; TRBD1 matches at 8 bases. The CDR3 sequence is 15 residues long. V lost 1 base, J lost 1 base, and 3 bases stayed unmatched. Germline lookup yields CDR1 MGHRA and CDR2 YSYEKL. CDR3 in amino acids: CASSQGQGKSYEQYV. CDR3 in DNA: TGCGCCAGCAGCCAAGGACAGGGGAAATCCTACGAGCAGTACGTC.

The V gene is TRBV12-3 or TRBV12-4, the J gene TRBJ1-4, with D possibly TRBD1 on 6 matching bases. Trimming took off 3 bases at V and 0 bases at J, with 14 bases between the two ends. The CDR3 has 17 residues. Written as DNA, the CDR3 is TGTGCCAGCAGTTTTCAGGTGTACAGGGCAACTAATGAAAAACTGTTTTTT. It codes for CASSFQVYRATNEKLFF.

This chain uses TRBV2 with TRBJ1-1; 7 bases fit TRBD1. Germline CDR1 is SNHLY and CDR2 is FYNNEI. Trimming took 3 bases from V and 0 from J; bases not matched to a gene: 7. The CDR3 sequence is 16 residues long. CDR3 region: CASSDHRGYLNTEAFF. The CDR3 DNA reads as TGTGCCAGCAGTGACCACAGGGGATACTTGAACACTGAAGCTTTCTTT.

The chain is built from TRBV29-1 and TRBJ2-5, with 9 bases identical to TRBD2. The CDR3 is made up of 13 amino acids. The J segment lost 1 base and the V segment lost 6 bases, leaving 3 bases of the junction unmatched. The germline V gene has CDR1 SQVTM and CDR2 ANQGSEA. The CDR3 DNA is TGCAGCGTCAGAGCGGGGGGCCAAGAGACCCAGTACTTC. It is translated as CSVRAGGQETQYF.

This clonotype was observed a few times. This chain connects TRBV7-9 to TRBJ1-1, with D maybe TRBD1 (6 bases). The germline V gene has CDR1 SEHNR and CDR2 FQNEAQ (reference sequence). The CDR3 covers 15 residues. V was trimmed by 5 bases and J by 6 bases, leaving 19 bases between them. The CDR3 DNA reads TGTGCCAGCAGCGCGCCCGCGGGGGCGCTCCCTGAAGCTTTCTTT. Amino acids: CASSAPAGALPEAFF.

This clonotype was seen more than once but under ten times. V and J are TRBV15 and TRBJ2-7; TRBD2 is a possible D gene (5 bases). CDR3 size: 16 residues. CDR1 LNHNV and CDR2 YYDKDF come from the germline V gene (reference sequence). V shed 1 base and J shed 4 bases, with 17 bases lying between them. The CDR3 region is CATSRVIVGSKYEQYF. CDR3 coding DNA: TGTGCCACCAGCAGAGTAATCGTGGGGAGTAAGTACGAGCAGTACTTC.